Listed below are T cell receptor beta chains from one sample, sequenced in a study of CD8 T cells in ankylosing spondylitis. TCRdb re-called the 5' RACE reads with MiXCR, one entry per CDR3 protein. The repertoire has fewer than 550,000 distinct CDR3 sequences, under 5.5% of them found once; the top ten carry under 4.5%. The specimen sequenced was blood, either unsorted or a sorted T cell fraction (not recorded which). Source of these receptors: a male donor with ankylosing spondylitis. Both conserved end residues are part of each CDR3. A D gene is named only where the DNA matches it firmly. Clone size is not always given. Where it is, it says once, few, many or a class for expanded clones.

v_call	j_call	d_call	clone_size	cdr3_nt	cdr3_aa
TRBV20-1	TRBJ2-1	-	many	TGCAGTGCTAGAGAATCAGTGTACAATGAGCAGTTCTTC	CSARESVYNEQFF
TRBV4-3	TRBJ1-1	-	many	TGCGCCAGCAGCCAAGACGGTACCGGCCAGCGGGCTTTCTTT	CASSQDGTGQRAFF
TRBV7-3	TRBJ2-2	-	many	TGTGCCAGCAGATACGGGGAGACCGGGGAGCTGTTTTTT	CASRYGETGELFF
TRBV20-1	TRBJ2-1	TRBD2	many	TGCAGTGCTAGGGGACTAGCGGGTTGGAATGAGCAGTTCTTC	CSARGLAGWNEQFF
TRBV7-8	TRBJ2-7	-	many	TGTGCCAGCAGTCCAGGGCGTAGCTCCTACGAGCAGTACTTC	CASSPGRSSYEQYF
TRBV7-3	TRBJ2-3	TRBD1	many	TGTGCCAGCAGCGCTCAGGGGGTTAGCACAGATACGCAGTATTTT	CASSAQGVSTDTQYF
TRBV7-9	TRBJ2-3	TRBD2	many	TGTGCCAGCGAATCGCTAGCGGGAGTTAGCGGCACAGATACGCAGTATTTT	CASESLAGVSGTDTQYF
TRBV2	TRBJ1-4	-	many	TGTGCCAGCTCTCGACTTGGGGAAAAACTGTTTTTT	CASSRLGEKLFF
TRBV4-3	TRBJ1-4	-	many	TGCGCCAGCAGCCAAGATGCACTCAATAATGAAAAACTGTTTTTT	CASSQDALNNEKLFF
TRBV18	TRBJ1-5	-	many	TGTGCCAGCTCCGGCGTTACCAGGGGAAAGAATCAGCCCCAGCATTTT	CASSGVTRGKNQPQHF
TRBV7-2	TRBJ2-7	-	many	TGTGCCAGCAGCCACGGAACCGGGACACTCTACGAGCAGTACTTC	CASSHGTGTLYEQYF
TRBV6-5	TRBJ2-3	TRBD1	many	TGTGCCAGCAGTTACGAGGGGGCAACAGATACGCAGTATTTT	CASSYEGATDTQYF
TRBV12-3/TRBV12-4	TRBJ2-7	-	many	TGTGCCAGCAGTTTTGCTGGGAAAGGAGCCGAGCAGTACTTC	CASSFAGKGAEQYF
TRBV6-5	TRBJ2-1	-	few	TGTGCCAGCAGTTACTCGAGGGCGGGTCATGAGCAGTTCTTC	CASSYSRAGHEQFF
TRBV20-1	TRBJ2-2	-	many	TGCAGTGCTAGTTCCAGGGCCCTCACCGGGGAGCTGTTTTTT	CSASSRALTGELFF
TRBV6-2/TRBV6-3	TRBJ2-1	TRBD2	many	TGTGCCAGCAGTTATGGACTAGCGGGAAGGGATGAGCAGTTCTTC	CASSYGLAGRDEQFF
TRBV20-1	TRBJ2-5	TRBD2	few	TGCAGTGCTACCATTAGCGGGGGGGCCAGTGGGACCCAGTACTTC	CSATISGGASGTQYF
TRBV4-1	TRBJ2-4	TRBD2	-	TGCGCCAGCAGCCAAGTGGCGGGAGCTGAGAACATTCAGTACTTC	CASSQVAGAENIQYF
TRBV18	TRBJ2-1	-	few	TGTGCCAGCTCACCGAGGGACGGGCTATACAATGAGCAGTTCTTC	CASSPRDGLYNEQFF
TRBV28	TRBJ1-2	-	many	TGTGCCAGCAGTTTTGGGGGGTCGCCGGGGGACCCCTATGGCTACACCTTC	CASSFGGSPGDPYGYTF
TRBV4-2	TRBJ2-3	-	many	TGTGCCAGCAGCCAAGATCTCGGACTGGGGAAGACGCAGTATTTT	CASSQDLGLGKTQYF
TRBV6-2/TRBV6-3	TRBJ1-2	TRBD1	-	TGTGCCAGCAGAGCACAGGGGGCCGCTGGCTACACCTTC	CASRAQGAAGYTF
TRBV4-2	TRBJ2-1	-	many	TGTGCCAGCAGCCAAGGACCGCTCGGCTACAATGAGCAGTTCTTC	CASSQGPLGYNEQFF
TRBV7-6	TRBJ1-3	-	few	TGTGCCAGCAGCTTAGCGGGCAGCTCTGGAAACACCATATATTTT	CASSLAGSSGNTIYF
TRBV10-2	TRBJ2-3	-	many	TGCGCCAGCAGTGGTCTAGCCCCAGATACGCAGTATTTT	CASSGLAPDTQYF
TRBV14	TRBJ2-7	TRBD2	many	TGTGCCAGCAGCCCGACTAGCGGTGTTTCCTACGAGCAGTACTTC	CASSPTSGVSYEQYF
TRBV18	TRBJ1-3	-	few	TGTGCCAGCTCCAGCGATAACTCTGGAAACACCATATATTTT	CASSSDNSGNTIYF
TRBV5-1	TRBJ2-1	TRBD2	many	TGCGCCAGCAGCATCGGACTAGCGGGATACTGGGCCAATGAGCAGTTCTTC	CASSIGLAGYWANEQFF
TRBV12-3/TRBV12-4	TRBJ2-3	-	many	TGTGCCAGCAGTCCTCTGGCGGTCGGCACAGATACGCAGTATTTT	CASSPLAVGTDTQYF